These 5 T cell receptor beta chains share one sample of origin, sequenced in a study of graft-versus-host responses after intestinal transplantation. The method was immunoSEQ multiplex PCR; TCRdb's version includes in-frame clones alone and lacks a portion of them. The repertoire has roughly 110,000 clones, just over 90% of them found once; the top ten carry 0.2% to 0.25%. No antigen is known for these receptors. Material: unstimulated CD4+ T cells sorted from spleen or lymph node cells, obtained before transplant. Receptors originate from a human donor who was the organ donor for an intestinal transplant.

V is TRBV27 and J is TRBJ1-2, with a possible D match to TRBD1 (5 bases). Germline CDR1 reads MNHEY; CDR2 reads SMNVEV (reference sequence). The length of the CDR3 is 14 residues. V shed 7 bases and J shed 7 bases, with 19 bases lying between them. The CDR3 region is CASMGGRRSGGYTF. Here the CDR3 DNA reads TGTGCCAGCATGGGGGGTAGGAGATCGGGTGGCTACACCTTC.

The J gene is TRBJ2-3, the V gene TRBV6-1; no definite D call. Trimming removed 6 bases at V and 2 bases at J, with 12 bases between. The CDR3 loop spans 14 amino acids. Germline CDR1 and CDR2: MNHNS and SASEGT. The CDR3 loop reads CASRSWGTTDTQYF. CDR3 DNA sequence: TGTGCCAGCAGGTCGTGGGGAACCACAGATACGCAGTATTTT.

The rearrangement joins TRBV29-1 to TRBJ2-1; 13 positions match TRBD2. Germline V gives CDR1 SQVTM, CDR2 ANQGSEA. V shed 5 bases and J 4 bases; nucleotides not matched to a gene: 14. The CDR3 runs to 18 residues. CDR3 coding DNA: TGCAGCGTTCGTCAGACTAGCGGGAGGAGAAGTAGGTACAATGAGCAGTTCTTC. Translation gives CSVRQTSGRRSRYNEQFF.

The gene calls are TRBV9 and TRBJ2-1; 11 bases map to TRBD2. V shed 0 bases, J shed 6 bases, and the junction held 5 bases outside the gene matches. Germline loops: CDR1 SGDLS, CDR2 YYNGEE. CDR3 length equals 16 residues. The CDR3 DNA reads TGTGCCAGCAGCGTAGGGGCTAGCGGGAGGCCCAATGAGCAGTTCTTC. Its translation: CASSVGASGRPNEQFF.

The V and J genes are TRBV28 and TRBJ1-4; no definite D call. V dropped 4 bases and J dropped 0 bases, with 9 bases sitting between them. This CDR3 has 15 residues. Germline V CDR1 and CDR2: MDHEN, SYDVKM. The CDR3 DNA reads TGTGCCAGCAGTTCGTACGGGTCAACTAATGAAAAACTGTTTTTT. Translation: CASSSYGSTNEKLFF.